This TCR beta chain was profiled in a study of shared clonotypes between healthy human individuals. Background on the study: Used for every donor were three CD4 naive, three CD4 memory, two CD8 naive and one CD8 memory plate. Notes on the study in general: Generation probabilities of non-shared clonotypes were lower (relative to those shared by all four donors).

The V and J ends lost 5 bases and 1 base respectively, with 6 bases between them. The CDR3 loop spans 13 amino acids. CDR1 is MNHNY, CDR2 SVGAGI, per germline (reference sequence). Method: immunoSEQ multiplex PCR; TCRdb's copy keeps in-frame clones and lacks some. The table includes about 2.3 million clones, about 92% detected once. This clone appeared a single time. The antigen remains unidentified. The sequenced material came from naive CD4+ T cells from PBMCs. Subset indicated: CD45RA+ positively selected. The chain carries TRBV6-6 and TRBJ2-1; D unclear. This sequence originates from a young man in good health. Some clones in this sample may be carry-over from other donors' samples. CDR3 sequence: CASSGISYNEQFF. DNA of the CDR3: TGTGCCAGCAGTGGAATTTCCTACAATGAGCAGTTCTTC.